The 5 T cell receptor beta chains below come from one sample, sequenced in a study of a mutant IDH1 vaccine in newly diagnosed glioma. Their antigen targets remain unknown. As to time point: week 23, last vaccination. The vaccine gave 300 ug of a 20-mer mutant IDH1 peptide subcutaneously per dose. Using immunoSEQ multiplex PCR, the repertoire was profiled, and TCRdb retains in-frame clones only, with some absent. Of 88,000 or so clones in the sample, approximately 85% were seen once. The source material was PBMCs, sampled from a glioma patient whose treatment included an IDH1 peptide vaccine. The receptors were gathered from a man aged 30 to 45 with glioma. Some clones in this sample may be carry-over from other donors' samples.

CDR3 sequence: CASSQAGVNTEAFF. CDR3 nucleotides: TGTGCCAGCAGCCAGGCAGGAGTGAACACTGAAGCTTTCTTT. The chain is built from TRBV4-2 and TRBJ1-1, with D uncertain. V gave up 3 bases and J gave up 0 bases, with 8 bases separating them. CDR1 and CDR2 (germline): LGHNA, YNFKEQ. There are 14 residues in the CDR3.

The V gene is TRBV28, the J gene TRBJ1-1; a possible D gene is TRBD1 (6 bases). The V gene lost 6 bases and the J gene lost 7 bases, with 12 bases spanning the gap. The CDR3 spans 12 residues. Germline assignment: CDR1 MDHEN and CDR2 SYDVKM. CDR3 protein: CASSLTGIEAFF. CDR3 coding DNA: TGTGCCAGCAGCCTCACAGGGATTGAAGCTTTCTTT. Full variable domain (outside the CDR3, taken from reference TRBV28 and TRBJ1-1): DVKVTQSSRYLVKRTGEKVFLECVQDMDHENMFWYRQDPGLGLRLIYFSYDVKMKEKGDIPEGYSVSREKKERFSLILESASTNQTSMYLCASSLTGIEAFFGQGTRLTVV.

This clone was detected a few times. This chain links TRBV7-9 with TRBJ1-1; tentatively, D is TRBD1 (5 bases). This CDR3 spans 14 amino acids. With 3 bases removed from V and 6 bases from J, the gap between germline ends came to 14 bases. In germline, CDR1 is SEHNR, CDR2 FQNEAQ (reference sequence). The CDR3 nucleotides read TGTGCCAGCAGCTTGGGGGGTTATGGATCTGAAGCTTTCTTT. Residues: CASSLGGYGSEAFF.

J is TRBJ1-5 and V is TRBV2; no firm D call. Per the germline V gene, CDR1 is SNHLY and CDR2 is FYNNEI. The CDR3 is 17 amino acids. V dropped 2 bases and J dropped 0 bases, with 14 bases sitting between them. The CDR3 DNA follows: TGTGCCAGCAGTGAAAATTTCAGTCCGTATAGCAATCAGCCCCAGCATTTT. Amino acid sequence: CASSENFSPYSNQPQHF.

The chain recombines TRBV10-1 with TRBJ2-3, with TRBD2 matching 16 bases. After removal of 6 bases from V and 3 bases from J, the junction contained 9 bases not matched to a gene. The length of the CDR3 is 18 residues. Germline CDR1 WNHNN, CDR2 SYGVQD (reference sequence). The CDR3 DNA sequence: TGCGCCAGCAGCCCACTCCCGGGACTAGCGGGAGGGACAGATACGCAGTATTTT. Its translation: CASSPLPGLAGGTDTQYF.